The clone carrying this T cell receptor (beta chain) occurred many times. These data come from a study of human T cells and chemical hapten exposure. The library tagged individual cDNA molecules with unique molecular identifiers. TCRdb called the RACE reads again in MiXCR, with one record for every CDR3 protein. The table lists some 71,000 distinct CDR3 sequences, roughly 10% of them singletons. The CDR3 has 14 residues. Germline lookup yields CDR1 SGHDN and CDR2 FVKESK. V shed 2 bases, J shed 3 bases, and the junction held 3 bases outside the gene matches. Time point denoted: patch test 3, about 24 weeks after DPC sensitization. Documented treatment: therapeutic diphenylcyclopropenone sensitization with weekly scalp DPC. Drawing of blood took place ahead of applying each patch test. Unfractionated whole blood was the source of the extracted total RNA.

Sequenced material: whole blood, taken in connection with sensitization to the hapten diphenylcyclopropenone (DPC). The receptor was isolated from a woman aged 45 to 65 with alopecia areata. Some clones in this sample may be carry-over from other donors' samples. The genes are TRBV14 and TRBJ2-7, with 8 bases aligning to TRBD1. The CDR3 DNA reads TGTGCCAGCAGCCAACAGGGGGCTAACTACGAGCAGTACTTC. Translation gives CASSQQGANYEQYF.